This TCR beta chain was retrieved from a study of cytomegalovirus exposure and HLA in healthy donors. Of note for this clone: The antigen is unknown.

Some clones are missing from TCRdb's copy, which holds only in-frame ones; the method was immunoSEQ multiplex PCR. The sample records roughly 70,000 clones, around 94% being singletons. V was pared by 4 bases and J by 5 bases, with 9 bases of the junction left unmatched. CDR1 and CDR2 from the germline V gene are SGDLS and YYNGEE. The CDR3 is 14 amino acids. Study-wide points: With high specificity and sensitivity, the classifier reportedly diagnosed cytomegalovirus status. The tendency of first-cohort TCR clusters to co-occur in the roughly 120 validation repertoires was the finding of a later analysis. Among the CMV-associated chains, a few were confirmed in vitro as specific for CMV antigens.

This TCR came from a man aged 18 to 30 in good health and CMV-seropositive. Sequencing was done on a sample of PBMCs. V usage is TRBV9 and J usage is TRBJ2-7; 7 positions agree with TRBD2. The CDR3 region has the DNA TGTGCCAGCAGCCGGGGGGATCTCCGAAACGAGCAGTACTTC. Translation: CASSRGDLRNEQYF.